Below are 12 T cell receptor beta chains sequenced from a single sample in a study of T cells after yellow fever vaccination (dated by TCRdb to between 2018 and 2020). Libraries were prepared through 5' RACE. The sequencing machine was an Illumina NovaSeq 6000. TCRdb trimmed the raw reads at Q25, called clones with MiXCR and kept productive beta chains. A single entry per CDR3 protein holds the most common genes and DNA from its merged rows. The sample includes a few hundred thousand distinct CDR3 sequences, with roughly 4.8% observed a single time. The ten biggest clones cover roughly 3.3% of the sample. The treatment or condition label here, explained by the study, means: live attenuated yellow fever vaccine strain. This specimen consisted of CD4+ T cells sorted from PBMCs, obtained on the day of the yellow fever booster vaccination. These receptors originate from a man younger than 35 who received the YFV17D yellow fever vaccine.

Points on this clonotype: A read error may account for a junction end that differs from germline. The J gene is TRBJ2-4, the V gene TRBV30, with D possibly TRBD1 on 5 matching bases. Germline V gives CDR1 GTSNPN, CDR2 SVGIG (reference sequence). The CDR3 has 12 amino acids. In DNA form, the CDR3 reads TGTGCCTGGAGCCAGGGTAAAATCATTCAGTACTTC. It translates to CAWSQGKIIQYF.

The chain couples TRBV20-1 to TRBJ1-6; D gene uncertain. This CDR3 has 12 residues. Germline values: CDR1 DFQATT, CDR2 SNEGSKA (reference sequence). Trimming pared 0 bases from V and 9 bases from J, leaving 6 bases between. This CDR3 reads CSARDQVSPLHF. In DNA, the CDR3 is TGCAGTGCTAGAGATCAAGTTTCACCCCTCCACTTT.

In nucleotides, the CDR3 is TGCGCCAGCAGCTTGTCGGACACCGGGGAGCTGTTTTTT. Amino acid sequence: CASSLSDTGELFF. The chain is built from TRBV5-1 and TRBJ2-2, with D hard to call. Germline V gene lookup returns CDR1 SGHRS and CDR2 YFSETQ. This CDR3 contains 13 residues. V lost 1 base and J lost 3, with 4 bases in between.

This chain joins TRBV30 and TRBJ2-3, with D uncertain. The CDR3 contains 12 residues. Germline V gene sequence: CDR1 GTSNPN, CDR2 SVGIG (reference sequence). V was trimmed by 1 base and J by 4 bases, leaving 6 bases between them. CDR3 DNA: TGTGCCTGGAGTGACTTTTCAGATACGCAGTATTTT. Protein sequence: CAWSDFSDTQYF.

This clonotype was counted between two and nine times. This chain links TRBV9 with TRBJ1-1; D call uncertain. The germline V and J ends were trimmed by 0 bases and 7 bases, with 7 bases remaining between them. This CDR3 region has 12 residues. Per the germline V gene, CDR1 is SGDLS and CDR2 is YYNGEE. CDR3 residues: CASSVGRGEAFF. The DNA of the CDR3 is TGTGCCAGCAGCGTAGGGCGAGGTGAAGCTTTCTTT.

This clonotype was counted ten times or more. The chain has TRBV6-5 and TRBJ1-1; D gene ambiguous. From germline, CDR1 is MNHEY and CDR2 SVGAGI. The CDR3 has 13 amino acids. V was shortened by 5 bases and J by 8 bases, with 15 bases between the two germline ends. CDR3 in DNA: TGTGCCAGCAGTCGAGATTTGCTACAGGAAGCTTTCTTT. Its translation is CASSRDLLQEAFF.

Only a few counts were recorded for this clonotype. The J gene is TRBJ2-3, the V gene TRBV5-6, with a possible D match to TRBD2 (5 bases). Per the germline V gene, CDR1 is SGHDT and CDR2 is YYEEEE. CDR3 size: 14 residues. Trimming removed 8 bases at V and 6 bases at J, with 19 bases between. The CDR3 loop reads CASLRRLPGDTQYF. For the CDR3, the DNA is TGTGCCAGTCTGAGGAGGCTACCAGGCGATACGCAGTATTTT.

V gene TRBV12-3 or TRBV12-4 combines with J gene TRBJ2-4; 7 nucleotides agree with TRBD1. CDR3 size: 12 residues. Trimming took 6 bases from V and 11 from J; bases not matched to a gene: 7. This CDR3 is CASSRDSTLQYF. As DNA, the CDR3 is TGTGCCAGCAGCCGGGACAGTACCCTTCAGTACTTC.

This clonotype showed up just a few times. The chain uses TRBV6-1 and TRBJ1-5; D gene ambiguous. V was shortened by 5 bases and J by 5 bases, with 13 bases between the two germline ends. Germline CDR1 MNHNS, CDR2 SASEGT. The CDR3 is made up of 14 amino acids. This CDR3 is CASSRAGNDQPQHF. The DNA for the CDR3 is TGTGCCAGCAGTCGAGCGGGAAACGATCAGCCCCAGCATTTT.

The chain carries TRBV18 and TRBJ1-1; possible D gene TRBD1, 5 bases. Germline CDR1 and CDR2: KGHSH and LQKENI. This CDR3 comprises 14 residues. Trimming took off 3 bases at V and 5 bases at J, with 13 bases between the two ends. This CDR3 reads CASSPGSWGTEAFF. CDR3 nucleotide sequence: TGTGCCAGCTCACCGGGATCCTGGGGGACTGAAGCTTTCTTT.

The CDR3 region has the DNA TGCGCCAGCAGCATAGGACAGGTCCAAGAGACCCAGTACTTC. The encoded protein is CASSIGQVQETQYF. The V call is TRBV5-1, the J call TRBJ2-5; 7 positions match TRBD1. Losses at the gene ends were 4 bases for V and 1 base for J; bases not matched to a gene: 4. This CDR3 has 14 amino acids. Germline V lookup: CDR1 SGHRS, CDR2 YFSETQ.

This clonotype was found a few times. CDR3 DNA sequence: TGTGCCAGTAGTAAGCTAGCCAGGGGGGATCAGCCCCAGCATTTT. It is translated as CASSKLARGDQPQHF. This rearrangement joins TRBV19 to TRBJ1-5, with 7 nucleotides matching TRBD1. This CDR3 contains 15 residues. V lost 4 bases to trimming and J lost 5 bases; unmatched junction nucleotides: 8. CDR1 LNHDA and CDR2 SQIVND come from the germline V gene (reference sequence).